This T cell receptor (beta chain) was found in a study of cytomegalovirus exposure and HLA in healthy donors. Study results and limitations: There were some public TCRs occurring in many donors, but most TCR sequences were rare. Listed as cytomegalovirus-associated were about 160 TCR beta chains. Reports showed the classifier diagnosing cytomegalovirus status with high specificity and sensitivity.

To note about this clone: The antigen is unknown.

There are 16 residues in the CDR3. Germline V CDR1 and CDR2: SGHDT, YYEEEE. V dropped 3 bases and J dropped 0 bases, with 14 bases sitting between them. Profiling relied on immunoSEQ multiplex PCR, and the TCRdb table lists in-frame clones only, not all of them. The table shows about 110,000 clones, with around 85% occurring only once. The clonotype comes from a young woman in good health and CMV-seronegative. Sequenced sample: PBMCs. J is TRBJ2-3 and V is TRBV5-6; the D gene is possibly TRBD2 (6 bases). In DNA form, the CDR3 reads TGTGCCAGCAGCTCCGAGGGACTGAGAAGCACAGATACGCAGTATTTT. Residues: CASSSEGLRSTDTQYF.